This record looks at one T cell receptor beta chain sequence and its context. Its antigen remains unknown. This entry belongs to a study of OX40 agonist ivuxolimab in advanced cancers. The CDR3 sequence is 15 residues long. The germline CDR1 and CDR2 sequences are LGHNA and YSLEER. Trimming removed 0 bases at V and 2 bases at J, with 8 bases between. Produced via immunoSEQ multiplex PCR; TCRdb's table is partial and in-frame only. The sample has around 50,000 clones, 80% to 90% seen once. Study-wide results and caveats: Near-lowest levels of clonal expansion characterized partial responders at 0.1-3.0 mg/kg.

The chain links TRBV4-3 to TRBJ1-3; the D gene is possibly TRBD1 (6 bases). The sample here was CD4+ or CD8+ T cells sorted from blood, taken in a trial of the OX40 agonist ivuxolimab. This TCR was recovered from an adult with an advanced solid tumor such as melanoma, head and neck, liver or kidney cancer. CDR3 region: CASSQDRGAGNTIYF. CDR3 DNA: TGCGCCAGCAGCCAAGATAGGGGGGCTGGAAACACCATATATTTT.